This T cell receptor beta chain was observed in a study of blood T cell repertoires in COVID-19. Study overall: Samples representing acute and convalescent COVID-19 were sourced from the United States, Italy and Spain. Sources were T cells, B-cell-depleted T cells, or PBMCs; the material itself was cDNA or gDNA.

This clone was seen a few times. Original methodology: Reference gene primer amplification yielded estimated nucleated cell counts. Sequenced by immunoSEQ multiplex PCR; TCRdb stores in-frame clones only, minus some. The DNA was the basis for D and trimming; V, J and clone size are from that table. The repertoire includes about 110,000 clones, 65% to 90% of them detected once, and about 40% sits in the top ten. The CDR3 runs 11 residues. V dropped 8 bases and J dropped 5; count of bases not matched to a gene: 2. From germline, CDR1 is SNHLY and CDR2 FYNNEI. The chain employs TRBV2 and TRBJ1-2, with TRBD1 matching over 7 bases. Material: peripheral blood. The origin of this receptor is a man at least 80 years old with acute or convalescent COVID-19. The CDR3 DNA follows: TGTGCCAGCGGACAGGCTTATGGCTACACCTTC. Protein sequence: CASGQAYGYTF.